Below, 9 T cell receptor beta chains from the same sample are listed, as sequenced in a study of T cell repertoires in cytomegalovirus infection. TCRdb used MiXCR to reprocess the reads, holding one entry per CDR3 protein. The sample includes some 480,000 distinct CDR3 sequences, more than 30% of them seen just once. No antigens are known for them. The sequenced sample was cultured PBMCs, obtained from culture after CMV antigen stimulation. The receptors were gathered from a human donor in good health (CMV status not recorded). Some clones in this sample may be carry-over from other donors' samples.

This clonotype was found a few times. The CDR3 sequence is CSAPPVGGPTDTQYF. In DNA form, the CDR3 reads TGCAGTGCTCCCCCCGTGGGAGGGCCGACAGATACGCAGTATTTT. The chain combines TRBV20-1 with TRBJ2-3; 7 nucleotides match TRBD2. The J segment lost 3 bases and the V segment lost 5 bases, leaving 11 bases of the junction unmatched. CDR1 DFQATT and CDR2 SNEGSKA come from the germline V gene (reference sequence). This CDR3 is 15 amino acids long.

The V gene is TRBV14, the J gene TRBJ2-1, with 8 nucleotides matching TRBD2. The CDR3 is 17 amino acids. Per the germline V gene, CDR1 is SGHDN and CDR2 is FVKESK. With 3 bases clipped from V and 3 bases from J, the junction kept 10 bases outside the gene matches. DNA of the CDR3: TGTGCCAGCAGCCATCCAGGCCAGCGGGAGAACTACAATGAGCAGTTCTTC. It specifies CASSHPGQRENYNEQFF.

The gene calls are TRBV27 and TRBJ2-7; maybe TRBD1 (6 bases). Deletions cut 4 bases from V and 4 bases from J, with 23 bases between. The germline gives CDR1 MNHEY, CDR2 SMNVEV (reference sequence). The CDR3 extends over 17 amino acids. The CDR3 spells CASSSVLVGGVGYEQYF. The DNA of the CDR3 is TGTGCCAGCAGTTCCGTCCTTGTAGGGGGTGTTGGTTACGAGCAGTACTTC.

The J gene is TRBJ1-1, the V gene TRBV6-1; D perhaps matches TRBD1 (5 bases). Trimming removed 1 base at V and 0 bases at J, with 9 bases between. Germline loops: CDR1 MNHNS, CDR2 SASEGT. The CDR3 contains 15 residues. CDR3 protein: CASSEGRAMNTEAFF. The CDR3, as DNA: TGTGCCAGCAGTGAAGGCAGGGCGATGAACACTGAAGCTTTCTTT.

The chain is built from TRBV7-2 and TRBJ2-7; a possible D gene is TRBD2 (5 bases). The CDR3 contains 14 residues. In germline, CDR1 is SGHTA, CDR2 FQGNSA. Trimming removed 2 bases from V and 3 bases from J, with 11 bases in between. The CDR3 protein is CASSLRAESYEQYV. DNA of the CDR3: TGTGCCAGCAGCTTAAGAGCGGAAAGCTACGAGCAGTACGTC.

This clonotype was seen a handful of times. The rearrangement uses TRBV12-3 or TRBV12-4 and TRBJ2-7, with TRBD2 identical over 11 bases. The junction had 7 bases not matched to a gene; V was cut back by 6 bases and J by 6 bases. The CDR3 contains 14 residues. CDR3 amino acids: CASSRASGRSEQYF. DNA for the CDR3: TGTGCCAGCAGCCGGGCTAGCGGGAGGTCCGAGCAGTACTTC.

This clonotype was observed at least ten times. The V call is TRBV7-2, the J call TRBJ1-3, with D possibly TRBD1 on 6 matching bases. The germline CDR1 and CDR2 sequences are SGHTA and FQGNSA. Between the trimmed V and J ends, which lost 4 bases and 0 bases, there was a span of 10 bases. The CDR3 extends over 15 amino acids. The DNA of the CDR3 is TGTGCCAGCAGCTCAGGGGTGAGCTCTGGAAACACCATATATTTT. This gives the protein CASSSGVSSGNTIYF.

This clonotype was seen a handful of times. V and J are TRBV6-5 and TRBJ2-3; 8 nucleotides align to TRBD2. The trim removed 3 bases at V and 5 bases at J, leaving 10 bases unmatched. The V gene's germline CDR1 is MNHEY and CDR2 SVGAGI. The CDR3 loop spans 16 amino acids. The CDR3 bases are TGTGCCAGCAGTTATTCGACGGGAGGGCCGGTAGATACGCAGTATTTT. It specifies CASSYSTGGPVDTQYF.

This clonotype has a handful of counts. V and J are TRBV20-1 and TRBJ2-1; 7 bases map to TRBD2. Germline CDR1 reads DFQATT; CDR2 reads SNEGSKA (reference sequence). Losses at the gene ends were 5 bases for V and 5 bases for J; bases not matched to a gene: 9. The CDR3 totals 14 residues. The CDR3 loop reads CSALSGIPNNEQFF. Here the CDR3 DNA reads TGCAGTGCTCTAAGCGGGATACCTAACAATGAGCAGTTCTTC.